These 30 T cell receptor beta chains were sequenced from one sample in a study of cytomegalovirus exposure and HLA in healthy donors. 60 Vbeta and 13 Jbeta primers were used in PCR. The assay was immunoSEQ multiplex PCR, and TCRdb's table has in-frame clones only and misses some. The data hold roughly 200,000 clones, with 80% to 85% observed a single time. The sample consisted of PBMCs. These receptors were obtained from a boy aged 2 to 10 in good health and CMV-seronegative.

The chain is built from TRBV2 and TRBJ2-1; 10 bases agree with TRBD1. This CDR3 comprises 15 residues. Per the germline V gene, CDR1 is SNHLY and CDR2 is FYNNEI. J gave up 5 bases and V 5 bases, and 6 bases lay outside the gene matches. DNA for the CDR3: TGTGCCAGCAGTTCCGACAGGGGGCTTAACAATGAGCAGTTCTTC. Its protein is CASSSDRGLNNEQFF.

V is TRBV29-1 and J is TRBJ2-3; 9 nucleotides align to TRBD1. Germline CDR1 SQVTM, CDR2 ANQGSEA. The CDR3 loop spans 13 amino acids. Trimming took 4 bases from V and 4 from J; bases not matched to a gene: 3. The chain's CDR3 is CSVATGGADTQYF. CDR3 coding DNA: TGCAGCGTTGCGACAGGGGGGGCAGATACGCAGTATTTT.

In its sample, this clone was seen a few times. CDR3 protein: CASSEETTGERYTF. Written as DNA, the CDR3 is TGTGCCAGCAGTGAAGAAACGACAGGGGAACGCTACACCTTC. The chain combines TRBV2 with TRBJ1-2; TRBD1 agrees at 8 bases. The CDR3 is 14 residues long. V shed 1 base and J 9 bases; nucleotides not matched to a gene: 7. In germline, CDR1 is SNHLY, CDR2 FYNNEI.

CDR3 coding DNA: TGTGCCAGCAGCTTCCCGGGATTAGAGAGGGCCGATAATGAAAAACTGTTTTTT. Amino acid sequence: CASSFPGLERADNEKLFF. This chain connects TRBV7-8 to TRBJ1-4; D gene ambiguous. This CDR3 contains 18 residues. V was clipped by 3 bases and J by 4 bases, with 21 bases between them. Germline V lookup: CDR1 SGHVS, CDR2 FQNEAQ.

V and J are TRBV10-2 and TRBJ1-5; 10 bases are a match to TRBD1. The CDR3 is made up of 15 amino acids. V dropped 5 bases and J dropped 4; count of bases not matched to a gene: 5. The germline gives CDR1 WSHSY, CDR2 SAAADI. The CDR3 nucleotides are TGCGCCAGCAGTACGACAGGGGGCGCAAATCAGCCCCAGCATTTT. Translated, it gives CASSTTGGANQPQHF.

This clone has just a few counts. The chain recombines TRBV6-1 with TRBJ2-1, with D possibly matching TRBD1 (5 bases). The V end lost 2 bases, the J end lost 15 bases, and 11 bases lay between the germline ends. The CDR3 has 11 residues. Germline CDR1 is MNHNS and CDR2 is SASEGT. The chain's CDR3 is CASSEMGPWFF. The CDR3 nucleotides read TGTGCCAGCAGTGAAATGGGGCCCTGGTTCTTC.

V gene TRBV6-5 combines with J gene TRBJ1-1, with D possibly TRBD1 on 6 matching bases. The V end lost 7 bases, the J end lost 6 bases, and 18 bases lay between the germline ends. Germline V lookup: CDR1 MNHEY, CDR2 SVGAGI. The CDR3 extends over 14 amino acids. The CDR3 DNA follows: TGTGCCAGCACCTCAGCGACGAGACAGGCTGAAGCTTTCTTT. Protein: CASTSATRQAEAFF.

The rearrangement joins TRBV7-2 to TRBJ2-3; 8 nucleotides align to TRBD2. Germline-derived CDR1 and CDR2 are SGHTA and FQGNSA. Trimming took 1 base from V and 2 from J; bases not matched to a gene: 2. The CDR3 covers 15 residues. Here the CDR3 DNA reads TGTGCCAGCAGCTTAGGAGCGGGAGTCACAGATACGCAGTATTTT. Translation: CASSLGAGVTDTQYF.

V and J are TRBV15 and TRBJ1-1, with TRBD1 matching over 7 bases. This CDR3 has 15 residues. Per the germline V gene, CDR1 is LNHNV and CDR2 is YYDKDF (reference sequence). Trimming removed 4 bases from V and 0 bases from J; junction bases left unmatched: 5. CDR3 in amino acids: CATSKDRALNTEAFF. As DNA, the CDR3 is TGTGCCACCAGCAAAGACAGGGCACTGAACACTGAAGCTTTCTTT.

The chain employs TRBV5-6 and TRBJ2-7, with 7 bases identical to TRBD1. The germline V gene encodes CDR1 SGHDT and CDR2 YYEEEE. The junction had 8 bases not matched to a gene; V was cut back by 3 bases and J by 2 bases. This CDR3 contains 15 residues. In nucleotides, the CDR3 is TGTGCCAGCAGCTCACTAACAGGGGATACCTACGAGCAGTACTTC. Its translation: CASSSLTGDTYEQYF. Complete variable domain (other parts from reference TRBV5-6 and TRBJ2-7): DAGVTQSPTHLIKTRGQQVTLRCSPKSGHDTVSWYQQALGQGPQFIFQYYEEEERQRGNFPDRFSGHQFPNYSSELNVNALLLGDSALYLCASSSLTGDTYEQYFGPGTRLTVT.

The gene calls are TRBV9 and TRBJ2-3; the match to TRBD2 covers 13 bases. In germline, CDR1 is SGDLS, CDR2 YYNGEE. The CDR3 runs 17 residues. V trimming: 4 bases; J trimming: 3 bases; junction bases outside the gene matches: 8. CDR3 nucleotides: TGTGCCAGCAGCAGGCGTACTAGCGGGAGGGTGACAGATACGCAGTATTTT. This encodes CASSRRTSGRVTDTQYF.

The genes are TRBV5-1 and TRBJ2-1, with no clear D. CDR3 length: 16 amino acids. CDR1 SGHRS and CDR2 YFSETQ come from the germline V gene. The V gene lost 1 base and the J gene lost 0 bases, with 11 bases spanning the gap. The CDR3 sequence is CASSLSTGSSYNEQFF. DNA of the CDR3: TGCGCCAGCAGCTTGTCCACGGGTTCCTCCTACAATGAGCAGTTCTTC. Together with reference TRBV5-1 and TRBJ2-1, the CDR3 gives the full variable domain: KAGVTQTPRYLIKTRGQQVTLSCSPISGHRSVSWYQQTPGQGLQFLFEYFSETQRNKGNFPGRFSGRQFSNSRSEMNVSTLELGDSALYLCASSLSTGSSYNEQFFGPGTRLTVL.

The chain uses TRBV30 and TRBJ2-3; possibly TRBD2 for D (6 bases). The CDR3 runs 13 residues. CDR1 and CDR2 from the germline V gene are GTSNPN and SVGIG (reference sequence). V dropped 0 bases and J dropped 4 bases, with 8 bases sitting between them. CDR3 amino acids: CAWSVPGADTQYF. The CDR3 coding sequence is TGTGCCTGGAGTGTACCGGGGGCAGATACGCAGTATTTT.

J is TRBJ1-3 and V is TRBV15, with a possible D match to TRBD1 (5 bases). Germline CDR1 LNHNV, CDR2 YYDKDF (reference sequence). V lost 4 bases and J lost 5, with 6 bases in between. The length of the CDR3 is 12 residues. The CDR3 nucleotides are TGTGCCACCAGCACAGGGAGAAACACCATATATTTT. Translation: CATSTGRNTIYF.

This clone has only a few counts. The CDR3 region is CASSYSTATYNEQFF. CDR3 DNA: TGTGCCAGCAGTTACTCGACAGCGACCTACAATGAGCAGTTCTTC. The chain links TRBV6-6 to TRBJ2-1, with a weak D call TRBD1 (5 bases). Germline assignment: CDR1 MNHNY and CDR2 SVGAGI (reference sequence). This CDR3 region has 15 residues. Between the trimmed V and J ends, which lost 0 bases and 2 bases, there was a span of 8 bases.

The rearrangement links TRBV9 to TRBJ2-1, with 10 bases identical to TRBD2. The CDR3 loop spans 15 amino acids. Germline lookup yields CDR1 SGDLS and CDR2 YYNGEE. Unmatched junction bases numbered 8, after V lost 4 bases and J lost 7 bases. CDR3: CASSPSLAGDNEQFF. The CDR3 nucleotides read TGTGCCAGCAGCCCTTCCCTAGCGGGGGATAATGAGCAGTTCTTC.

The V call is TRBV7-9, the J call TRBJ2-7, with D perhaps matching TRBD1 (7 bases). CDR3 length: 14 residues. Trimming shortened V by 4 bases and J by 2 bases, and 12 bases separated the two germline ends. CDR1 and CDR2 (germline): SEHNR, FQNEAQ (reference sequence). In DNA, the CDR3 is TGTGCCAGCAGCTCAGGGGGGACAGCCTACGAGCAGTACTTC. Protein product: CASSSGGTAYEQYF.

This clone came up once. As DNA, the CDR3 is TGTGCCAGTAGTACCCGAACCGGGACTAGCGGGGAAGAGACCCAGTACTTC. Translated, it gives CASSTRTGTSGEETQYF. The chain is built from TRBV19 and TRBJ2-5, with 13 positions matching TRBD2. The CDR3 covers 17 residues. V trimming: 4 bases; J trimming: 3 bases; junction bases outside the gene matches: 8. The germline CDR1 and CDR2 sequences are LNHDA and SQIVND (reference sequence).

The chain combines TRBV28 with TRBJ2-6; the D gene is possibly TRBD2 (6 bases). Germline-derived CDR1 and CDR2 are MDHEN and SYDVKM. The CDR3 sequence is 18 residues long. Trimming took off 7 bases at V and 1 base at J, with 20 bases between the two ends. The CDR3 DNA reads TGTGCCAGCACCCACCCTGGCAGGGAGGTTTCTGGGGCCAACGTCCTGACTTTC. This translates into CASTHPGREVSGANVLTF.

This chain uses TRBV6-1 with TRBJ2-1, with 7 bases that match TRBD1. Germline V gives CDR1 MNHNS, CDR2 SASEGT. The length of the CDR3 is 15 residues. The V gene end was trimmed by 6 bases and the J gene end by 0 bases; junction bases not matched to a gene: 5. The CDR3 nucleotides read TGTGCCAGCAGGGCTAGGGACAGCTCCTACAATGAGCAGTTCTTC. It yields the protein CASRARDSSYNEQFF.

V is TRBV27 and J is TRBJ2-1; D is perhaps TRBD1 (5 bases). The CDR3 is made up of 14 amino acids. The V and J ends lost 2 bases and 5 bases respectively, with 10 bases between them. The germline V gene encodes CDR1 MNHEY and CDR2 SMNVEV (reference sequence). In DNA form, the CDR3 reads TGTGCCAGCAGTTTAAGGGGATCAAACAATGAGCAGTTCTTC. Residues: CASSLRGSNNEQFF.

V gene TRBV7-9 combines with J gene TRBJ2-3; 12 bases align to TRBD2. J lost 6 bases, V lost 1 base, and 11 bases had no gene match. The CDR3 totals 18 residues. CDR1 SEHNR and CDR2 FQNEAQ come from the germline V gene (reference sequence). DNA of the CDR3: TGTGCCAGCAGCTTAGGTCTCCGACGACTAGCGGGAGAGGATACGCAGTATTTT. Residues: CASSLGLRRLAGEDTQYF.

The chain joins TRBV11-3 to TRBJ2-3; 10 nucleotides agree with TRBD2. The CDR3 spans 15 residues. Germline V gives CDR1 SGHNT, CDR2 YENEEA. The V gene end was trimmed by 5 bases and the J gene end by 5 bases; junction bases not matched to a gene: 7. The CDR3 DNA follows: TGTGCCAGCAGCCCGACTAGCGGGCTTGAAGATACGCAGTATTTT. This gives the protein CASSPTSGLEDTQYF.

This chain joins TRBV6-5 and TRBJ2-7; D is perhaps TRBD2 (7 bases). Trimming took off 4 bases at V and 2 bases at J, with 15 bases between the two ends. This CDR3 region has 15 residues. The germline gives CDR1 MNHEY, CDR2 SVGAGI. CDR3 sequence reads: CASSSPGGTTYEQYF. The DNA for the CDR3 is TGTGCCAGCAGTTCCCCGGGGGGCACAACCTACGAGCAGTACTTC.

V usage is TRBV30 and J usage is TRBJ2-5; no firm D call. The J call may not be correct, given that the DNA end is closer to TRBJ2-7. CDR3 length equals 14 residues. Germline V gene data show CDR1 as GTSNPN and CDR2 as SVGIG (reference sequence). This CDR3 is CAWILWRSSYEQYF. CDR3 DNA sequence: TGTGCCTGGATCTTGTGGAGAAGCTCCTACGAGCAGTACTTC.

This clone was counted only a few times. The chain combines TRBV7-9 with TRBJ1-1; TRBD1 matches 9 bases. Per the germline V gene, CDR1 is SEHNR and CDR2 is FQNEAQ (reference sequence). V lost 5 bases to trimming and J lost 7 bases; unmatched junction nucleotides: 8. The CDR3 totals 14 residues. The CDR3 here is CASSGGQGGGEAFF. CDR3 in DNA: TGTGCCAGCAGCGGGGGACAGGGTGGGGGTGAAGCTTTCTTT.

This rearrangement joins TRBV6-1 to TRBJ2-5, with D perhaps TRBD2 (6 bases). The CDR3 loop spans 14 amino acids. CDR1 is MNHNS, CDR2 SASEGT, per germline. V lost 5 bases to trimming and J lost 2 bases, with 12 bases between them. This chain's CDR3 is CASSYWRGQETQYF. CDR3 in DNA: TGTGCCAGCAGTTATTGGCGGGGTCAAGAGACCCAGTACTTC.

The V call is TRBV10-3, the J call TRBJ2-1, with 10 bases lining up with TRBD2. This CDR3 region has 22 residues. The V gene's germline CDR1 is ENHRY and CDR2 SYGVKD. The junction had 28 bases not matched to a gene; V was cut back by 3 bases and J by 8 bases. The CDR3 nucleotides read TGTGCCATCAGTGACCCGGGACAGAGAACTAGCGGGGAAATGAAACATAGCGATGAGCAGTTCTTC. It translates to CAISDPGQRTSGEMKHSDEQFF.

The table lists this clone with a count of one. The CDR3 sequence: CASSWGYEQFF. The CDR3 DNA reads as TGTGCCAGCAGCTGGGGCTATGAGCAGTTCTTC. The chain carries TRBV5-4 and TRBJ2-1; weak D call: TRBD1 (5 bases). This CDR3 is 11 amino acids long. Germline loops: CDR1 SGHNT, CDR2 YYREEE (reference sequence). The V and J ends lost 3 bases and 8 bases respectively, with 6 bases between them.

This clone was seen just once. V and J are TRBV21-1 and TRBJ1-5. TRBV21-1 is termed a pseudogene. This CDR3 has 14 amino acids. Here the CDR3 DNA reads TGTGCCAGCAGTAATCGGGGGACCAATCAGCCCCAGCATTTT. Its protein product is CASSNRGTNQPQHF.